This TCR beta chain was captured by sequencing in a study of T cells in Graves' hyperthyroidism and ophthalmopathy (dated by TCRdb to the late 2010s). Looking at the study overall: Peripheral blood samples were taken at the time of initial diagnosis, prior to any treatment. To identify TCR V-J signatures that set the groups apart, the researchers used a discovery cohort of 100 patients, made up of 40 to 45 with Graves' ophthalmopathy and around 58 with stable Graves' hyperthyroidism. Prospective prediction of ophthalmopathy was tested in an independent validation cohort consisting of 18 hyperthyroidism patients and approximately 16 patients who later progressed to ophthalmopathy. For training and testing, the 95 to 100 patients in the discovery cohort were randomly divided in a 7:3 ratio. In addition, the study compared T-cell repertoires in thyroid tissue and in blood from several Graves' hyperthyroidism patients. After sampling, hyperthyroidism patients received methimazole starting at 30 mg daily, and ophthalmopathy patients received high-dose intravenous methylprednisolone. According to the paper, TCR Vbeta CDR3 sequencing was carried out on some 140 peripheral blood samples, which came from approximately 41 ophthalmopathy, under 80 hyperthyroidism and roughly 17 progressor patients.

CDR1 and CDR2 were assigned from the germline V gene as MGHRA and YSYEKL. Taken from cysteine to phenylalanine, the CDR3 has 14 residues. The CDR3 DNA has 42 bases and is translated from base 1. The germline ends are 18 bases apart after V is trimmed by 4 bases and J by 9 bases. Amplification of TCR beta CDR3 regions was carried out from RNA transcripts. A first-round RT-PCR of the TCR CDR3 used the HTBI primer set with the Qiagen OneStep RT-PCR kit. Libraries were constructed in a second round of multiplex PCR, after which size selection and purification were carried out. Paired-end sequencing of the libraries was performed with 100 bp reads on an Illumina HiSeq2000. As for the original processing: Raw data were processed with SOAPnuke, discarding reads with adapters, uncalled bases, mean Phred below 15, or no exact constant-primer or identifier match. COPE v1.2.5 was used to merge high-quality paired reads, and clonotypes were defined as unique nucleotide sequences. MiTCR v1.1 was used to align the clonotypes against IMGT TRBV, TRBD and TRBJ reference segments. Only V-J combinations with frequency above 0.0001, covering approximately 99% of repertoires, were analysed. The TCS score was defined as F50 (clonal expansion) divided by E x V (chaos), with BLOSUM62-based TCRdist calculated between CDR3 peptides within each V-J. Welch's t-statistics and random forest reduced around 510 V-J features to about 12, which were used in a naive Bayes classifier (R e1071). Starting from the raw public reads, TCRdb applied fastp trimming at Q25, assembled clones with MiXCR and retained in-frame beta chains. When rows share a CDR3 protein, they turn into one entry using the most common DNA and genes. TCRdb's processing, not the authors' own work, is the source of the V and J calls. The sample table holds approximately 370,000 distinct CDR3 sequences, of which roughly a sixth were seen once. The biggest ten clones account for almost 35% of the sample.

Broad study findings and their caveats: During validation, the model predicted progression to ophthalmopathy a median of about 6.3 months ahead of onset, with around 71% sensitivity and 72% to 80% specificity. Most expanded thyroid clonotypes (frequency above 0.001) were also detected in blood, a finding suggesting that blood repertoires may reflect thyroid immune responses. A model built on a 13 V-J signature distinguished ophthalmopathy from stable hyperthyroidism, reaching about 88% sensitivity and 81.08% specificity in cross-validation and 80%/75% in testing. Sample size was not statistically predetermined, and investigators were not blinded to group allocation.

The hyperthyroidism patients were between 18 and 65 years old and newly diagnosed, with a disease duration of less than 2 months. Any patient with an uncontrolled infection, another autoimmune disease, pregnancy or lactation was excluded. Diagnoses were based on clinical symptoms, serum thyroxine and TRAb, thyroid ultrasound and orbital computed tomography. For progressor patients, blood was drawn at the first diagnosis of hyperthyroidism, before any ophthalmopathy symptoms had appeared. Ficoll-Paque density gradient centrifugation was used to isolate PBMCs from approximately 11 ml of fresh peripheral blood. Progressor patients were first diagnosed with Graves' hyperthyroidism and then developed ophthalmopathy during follow-up. Trizol reagent was used to extract total RNA, and RNA quality was then checked on an Agilent 2100 Bioanalyzer. About this clonotype: No antigen is known for it. No much larger clone exists at a distance of one base, and base qualities are not known.

The V gene is TRBV4-1 and the J gene is TRBJ1-2, with the D gene not clear enough to name. The receptor comes from a woman in her 30s with Graves' hyperthyroidism that later progressed to Graves' ophthalmopathy. Source material: blood. The DNA sequence is TGCGCCAGCAGCCTCGACGCCCTAAATGAACGCTACACCTTC. Translated, this gives CASSLDALNERYTF.